The 2 T cell receptor beta chains given below trace back to one sample, sequenced in a study of shared clonotypes between healthy human individuals. Terminally differentiated effector memory CD45RA+ cells were left out of the naive CD8 fraction, which was CD45RO-negative and positively selected for CCR7. The data were produced by immunoSEQ multiplex PCR, yet TCRdb's version contains in-frame clones alone and is incomplete. The sample gives about 2 million clones, roughly 95% of which show up once; 1% to 1.3% is in the top ten. Sequencing was performed on naive CD8+ T cells sorted from blood. All receptors derive from a man younger than 35 in good health.

The genes are TRBV9 and TRBJ1-1; TRBD1 matches at 8 bases. The CDR3 runs 13 residues. Trimming cost V 1 base and J 7 bases; bases outside gene matches: 3. Germline V gene data show CDR1 as SGDLS and CDR2 as YYNGEE. CDR3 sequence (DNA): TGTGCCAGCAGCGTACAGGGGGCTGGTGAAGCTTTCTTT. This encodes CASSVQGAGEAFF.

The chain carries TRBV6-6 and TRBJ2-3, with 10 bases matching TRBD2. Germline assignment: CDR1 MNHNY and CDR2 SVGAGI (reference sequence). Losses at the gene ends were 5 bases for V and 2 bases for J; bases not matched to a gene: 4. This CDR3 contains 15 residues. CDR3: CASSRTSGFTDTQYF. In DNA, the CDR3 is TGTGCCAGCAGTAGGACTAGCGGATTCACAGATACGCAGTATTTT.